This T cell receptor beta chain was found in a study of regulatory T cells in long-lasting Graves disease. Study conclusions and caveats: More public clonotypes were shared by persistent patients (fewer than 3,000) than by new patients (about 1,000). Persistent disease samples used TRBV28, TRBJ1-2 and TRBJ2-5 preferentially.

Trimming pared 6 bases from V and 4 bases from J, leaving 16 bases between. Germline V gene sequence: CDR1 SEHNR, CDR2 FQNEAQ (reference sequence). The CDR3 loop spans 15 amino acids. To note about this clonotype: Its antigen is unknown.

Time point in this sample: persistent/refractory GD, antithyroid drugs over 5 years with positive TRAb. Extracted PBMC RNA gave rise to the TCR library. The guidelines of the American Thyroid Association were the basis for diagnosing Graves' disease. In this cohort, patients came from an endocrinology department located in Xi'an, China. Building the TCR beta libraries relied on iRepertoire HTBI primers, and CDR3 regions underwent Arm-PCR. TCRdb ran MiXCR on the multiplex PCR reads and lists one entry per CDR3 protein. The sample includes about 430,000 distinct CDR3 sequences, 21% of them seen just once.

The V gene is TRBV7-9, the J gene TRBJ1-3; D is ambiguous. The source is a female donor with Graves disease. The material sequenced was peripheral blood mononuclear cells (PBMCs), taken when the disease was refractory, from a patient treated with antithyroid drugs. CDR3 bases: TGTGCCAGCAGTTGGGCCACTGAAGGGGGAAACACCATATATTTT. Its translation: CASSWATEGGNTIYF.